This passage covers 23 T cell receptor beta chains from one sample sequenced in a study of metastatic and nonmetastatic thyroid tumors. From the PCR reads, TCRdb re-called clones with MiXCR. The data contain about 33,000 clones, about a sixth of them singletons. No treatment of any kind had been given to any patient before thyroid surgery. What was sequenced was blood. Every receptor here comes from a male donor with papillary thyroid cancer or a benign thyroid nodule (not recorded which). Some clones in this sample may be carry-over from other donors' samples.

This chain links TRBV7-2 with TRBJ2-1, with D unresolved. This CDR3 has 12 amino acids. The V end lost 6 bases, the J end lost 7 bases, and 10 bases lay between the germline ends. Germline V gene lookup returns CDR1 SGHTA and CDR2 FQGNSA. CDR3 sequence (DNA): TGTGCCAGCAGTTACTCCATGAATGAGCAGTTCTTC. Its protein is CASSYSMNEQFF.

This clone was picked up many times. The rearrangement links TRBV12-3 or TRBV12-4 to TRBJ2-6; no definite D call. V was trimmed by 1 base and J by 2 bases, leaving 9 bases between them. The CDR3 is 16 residues long. CDR3 loop: CASSLDWIPGANVLTF. The CDR3 region has the DNA TGTGCCAGCAGTTTAGATTGGATCCCTGGGGCCAACGTCCTGACTTTC.

The table lists this clone with a few counts. The chain employs TRBV28 and TRBJ2-7, with 9 bases that match TRBD1. With V trimmed by 3 bases and J by 3 bases, 6 bases remained unmatched. The CDR3 totals 15 residues. Looked up from germline, CDR1 is MDHEN and CDR2 is SYDVKM. The CDR3 coding sequence is TGTGCCAGCAGTTTGCTCGGGACAGGGATCTACGAGCAGTACTTC. The encoded protein is CASSLLGTGIYEQYF.

In its sample, this clone is medium-sized (0.01 to 0.1%). The chain recombines TRBV6-2 or TRBV6-3 with TRBJ2-7; TRBD1 is a possible D gene (6 bases). Trimming took off 6 bases at V and 2 bases at J, with 17 bases between the two ends. Germline values: CDR1 MNHEY, CDR2 SVGEGT. This CDR3 is 15 amino acids long. The CDR3 loop reads CASRHRDIRTYEQYF. The CDR3 DNA sequence: TGTGCCAGCAGACACCGGGACATCAGAACCTACGAGCAGTACTTC.

This clone has ten or more counts. The chain has TRBV29-1 and TRBJ1-1; D remains unclear. The CDR3 is made up of 15 amino acids. The germline V gene encodes CDR1 SQVTM and CDR2 ANQGSEA. The V gene lost 2 bases and the J gene lost 1 base, with 14 bases spanning the gap. The CDR3 bases are TGCAGCGTTGAAAGGGCAGGTCTGGGGAACACTGAAGCTTTCTTT. Protein: CSVERAGLGNTEAFF.

The V gene is TRBV20-1, the J gene TRBJ2-7, with 8 bases identical to TRBD2. Germline CDR1 is DFQATT and CDR2 is SNEGSKA (reference sequence). V was clipped by 1 base and J by 2 bases; unmatched bases: 7. This CDR3 comprises 15 residues. Here the CDR3 DNA reads TGCAGTGCTAGAGGACCCCGGGAGGGCCCCTACGAGCAGTACTTC. This gives the protein CSARGPREGPYEQYF.

This clone was seen many times. The chain recombines TRBV5-1 with TRBJ2-3, with TRBD2 matching over 8 bases. CDR3 size: 15 residues. Germline V CDR1 and CDR2: SGHRS, YFSETQ. Trimming at V came to 0 bases and at J to 1 base, leaving 1 base not matched to a gene. The CDR3 DNA reads as TGCGCCAGCAGCTTGGAGCGGGGGCGCACAGATACGCAGTATTTT. Amino acid sequence: CASSLERGRTDTQYF.

This clone was found many times. The CDR3 loop is CASSSSGTSDTGELFF. The CDR3 DNA reads TGTGCCAGCAGCTCTTCCGGGACATCCGACACCGGGGAGCTGTTTTTT. The chain is built from TRBV6-4 and TRBJ2-2; the D gene is possibly TRBD1 (6 bases). V was cut by 6 bases and J by 3 bases, with 17 bases left in between. This CDR3 comprises 16 residues. Germline assignment: CDR1 MRHNA and CDR2 SNTAGT.

This clone occurred many times. Other nucleotide sequences from this sample produce the same CDR3. The chain recombines TRBV5-6 with TRBJ2-7, with no clear D. Germline V gives CDR1 SGHDT, CDR2 YYEEEE. This CDR3 has 13 residues. Trimming stripped 0 bases from V and 4 bases from J, with 8 bases between. The CDR3: CASSLADGYEQYF. The CDR3 nucleotides are TGTGCCAGCAGCTTGGCCGACGGGTACGAGCAGTACTTC.

With regard to this clone: Possible read error: a much larger clone is one base away. Other nucleotide sequences from this sample produce the same CDR3. The genes are TRBV12-3 or TRBV12-4 and TRBJ1-4; D remains unclear. The V end lost 5 bases, the J end lost 11 bases, and 9 bases lay between the germline ends. This CDR3 spans 11 amino acids. CDR3 residues: CASSPSGKLFF. In DNA form, the CDR3 reads TGTGCCAGCAGTCCCTCCGGTAAACTGTTTTTT.

Only a few counts were recorded for this clone. At one end, the junction sequence differs from germline, possibly due to a read error. The V gene is TRBV28, the J gene TRBJ1-1; maybe TRBD1 (5 bases). This CDR3 has 14 amino acids. The V gene's germline CDR1 is MDHEN and CDR2 SYDVKM. CDR3 sequence (DNA): TGTGCCAGCATCACTGGCGGGGGGACCACTGAAGATTTCTTT. It is translated as CASITGGGTTEDFF.

This clone has at least ten counts. Mismatch with germline at one junction end may stem from a read error. The chain is built from TRBV28 and TRBJ1-3; no clear D. CDR1 and CDR2 (germline): MDHEN, SYDVKM. The CDR3 totals 13 residues. DNA of the CDR3: TGTGCCAGCGGTTTGGGTACTGGAAACACCATATATTTT. Translation: CASGLGTGNTIYF.

V usage is TRBV7-2 and J usage is TRBJ1-5; D is possibly TRBD1 (6 bases). Looked up from germline, CDR1 is SGHTA and CDR2 is FQGNSA. V lost 9 bases and J 6 bases, leaving 15 bases between the germline ends. The CDR3 runs to 13 residues. The CDR3 spells CARILQGGQPQHF. CDR3 nucleotides: TGTGCCAGGATCTTACAGGGAGGTCAGCCCCAGCATTTT.

This clone was seen a few times. J is TRBJ1-6 and V is TRBV19, with 8 bases fitting TRBD1. The CDR3 totals 13 residues. Germline V gene data show CDR1 as LNHDA and CDR2 as SQIVND (reference sequence). J lost 7 bases, V lost 5 bases, and 1 base had no gene match. The CDR3 bases are TGTGCCAGTAGTCCAGGGGGCAATTCACCCCTCCACTTT. Amino acid sequence: CASSPGGNSPLHF.

The table lists this clone with many counts. The V call is TRBV4-3, the J call TRBJ1-2, with D possibly being TRBD1 (5 bases). The V gene's germline CDR1 is LGHNA and CDR2 YSLEER. Between the trimmed V and J ends, which lost 1 base and 5 bases, there was a span of 17 bases. The CDR3 is 16 amino acids. CDR3: CASSQGVQLGGYGYTF. DNA of the CDR3: TGCGCCAGCAGCCAAGGGGTACAGCTTGGGGGATATGGCTACACCTTC.

At least ten counts were recorded for this clone. CDR3 in DNA: TGTGCCAGCAGCTCGTGGCCCCAGGGGTATAATTCACCCCTCCACTTT. As protein: CASSSWPQGYNSPLHF. This chain uses TRBV5-4 with TRBJ1-6; TRBD1 might be the D (6 bases). CDR1 and CDR2 (germline): SGHNT, YYREEE (reference sequence). The CDR3 consists of 16 residues. Trimming pared 3 bases from V and 4 bases from J, leaving 14 bases between.

The table lists this clone with many counts. The chain uses TRBV20-1 and TRBJ2-7, with 9 bases that match TRBD2. Germline V CDR1 and CDR2: DFQATT, SNEGSKA (reference sequence). CDR3 length: 13 residues. As DNA, the CDR3 is TGCGGTGGGGCTAGCGGGAAGGTGGGCGAGCAGTACTTC. It encodes CGGASGKVGEQYF.

This clone was seen at least ten times. The chain is built from TRBV5-1 and TRBJ2-3, with 8 bases matching TRBD1. The CDR3 covers 15 residues. V lost 3 bases to trimming and J lost 0 bases; unmatched junction nucleotides: 3. Germline V gene data show CDR1 as SGHRS and CDR2 as YFSETQ. The CDR3 sequence: CASSSGTGSTDTQYF. In DNA form, the CDR3 reads TGCGCCAGCAGCTCCGGGACAGGAAGCACAGATACGCAGTATTTT.

Ten or more counts support this clone. This may come from a read error, since a much larger clone is one base off. The CDR3 end shows no conserved phenylalanine or tryptophan, and so a read error is likely. The chain links TRBV30 to TRBJ1-2; weak D call: TRBD1 (5 bases). The V and J ends lost 2 bases and 2 bases respectively, with 9 bases between them. The length of the CDR3 is 13 residues. Looked up from germline, CDR1 is GTSNPN and CDR2 is SVGIG (reference sequence). In DNA, the CDR3 is TGTGCCTGGAGTCCCAGGGAGAACTATGGCTACACCATC. Its translation: CAWSPRENYGYTI.

This clone was counted between two and nine times. This sequence joins TRBV6-1 and TRBJ2-2, with 10 bases matching TRBD2. This CDR3 is built from 17 residues. CDR1 is MNHNS and CDR2 is SASEGT in the germline V gene. V dropped 5 bases and J dropped 7; count of bases not matched to a gene: 13. This CDR3 reads CASSPGTSVRRNGELFF. CDR3 nucleotide sequence: TGTGCCAGCAGTCCCGGGACTAGCGTAAGAAGAAACGGGGAGCTGTTTTTT.

A few counts support this clone. This sequence joins TRBV28 and TRBJ1-2; 8 nucleotides match TRBD1. The CDR3 runs 14 residues. Germline assignment: CDR1 MDHEN and CDR2 SYDVKM. V dropped 4 bases and J dropped 8; count of bases not matched to a gene: 9. The CDR3 reads CASSSGGETEGYTF. The CDR3 bases are TGTGCCAGCAGTTCAGGGGGCGAGACGGAGGGCTACACCTTC.

The chain uses TRBV12-3 or TRBV12-4 and TRBJ1-3; D is undetermined. V was trimmed by 6 bases and J by 0 bases, leaving 6 bases between them. CDR3 size: 13 residues. The chain's CDR3 is CASRTISGNTIYF. In nucleotides, the CDR3 is TGTGCCAGCAGGACGATCTCTGGAAACACCATATATTTT.

This clone has a count of ten or more. The rearrangement joins TRBV30 to TRBJ2-7, with D maybe TRBD1 (5 bases). Germline V gives CDR1 GTSNPN, CDR2 SVGIG (reference sequence). Trimming removed 4 bases from V and 1 base from J, with 11 bases in between. The CDR3 spans 13 residues. CDR3 sequence (DNA): TGTGCCTGGAAGACAGCTGGTTCCTACGAGCAGTACTTC. Residues: CAWKTAGSYEQYF.